The 21 T cell receptor beta chains below were found in one sample sequenced in a study of CD8 T cells in ankylosing spondylitis. In TCRdb, the 5' RACE reads were re-called with MiXCR into one record per CDR3 protein. This table has approximately 250,000 distinct CDR3 sequences, over 7% appearing once. The sequencing sample was made of blood, either unsorted or a sorted T cell fraction (not recorded which). These receptors were obtained from a female donor with ankylosing spondylitis or in good health (not recorded which).

Ten or more counts support this clonotype. The CDR3 loop reads CASTNGYEQYF. CDR3 coding DNA: TGTGCCAGCACGAACGGCTACGAGCAGTACTTC. The chain joins TRBV12-3 or TRBV12-4 to TRBJ2-7, with D unclear. V dropped 7 bases and J dropped 3 bases, with 7 bases sitting between them. This CDR3 has 11 amino acids.

The chain employs TRBV20-1 and TRBJ2-5, with 10 nucleotides matching TRBD2. The CDR3 covers 15 residues. V shed 3 bases and J 7 bases; nucleotides not matched to a gene: 11. Germline V CDR1 and CDR2: DFQATT, SNEGSKA (reference sequence). CDR3 loop: CSARSTSGFGGTQYF. In DNA form, the CDR3 reads TGCAGTGCTAGGTCGACTAGCGGGTTTGGCGGGACCCAGTACTTC.

This clonotype was observed at least ten times. The rearrangement joins TRBV25-1 to TRBJ2-3; 13 positions match TRBD2. The ends lost 8 bases at V and 1 base at J; junction bases unmatched: 0. The V gene's germline CDR1 is MGHDK and CDR2 SYGVNS. CDR3 length equals 14 residues. CDR3 nucleotides: TGTGCCAGCGGACTAGCGGGGGGCACAGATACGCAGTATTTT. Translation gives CASGLAGGTDTQYF.

This clonotype was picked up many times. The chain couples TRBV2 to TRBJ2-3; tentatively, D is TRBD1 or TRBD2 (5 bases each). V was cut by 8 bases and J by 4 bases, with 16 bases left in between. The CDR3 length is 14 residues. The V gene's germline CDR1 is SNHLY and CDR2 FYNNEI. The CDR3 region is CASVGVRGADTQYF. The CDR3 DNA follows: TGTGCCAGCGTAGGGGTCCGGGGTGCAGATACGCAGTATTTT.

This clonotype was found many times. The V and J genes are TRBV4-3 and TRBJ2-1; TRBD1 matches at 8 bases. Germline assignment: CDR1 LGHNA and CDR2 YSLEER. The CDR3 has 20 amino acids. Trimming removed 0 bases from V and 0 bases from J; junction bases left unmatched: 13. DNA of the CDR3: TGCGCCAGCAGCCAAGATAGGGCCAGGGGGCTTGCTAGCTCCTACAATGAGCAGTTCTTC. Translated: CASSQDRARGLASSYNEQFF.

This clonotype was observed many times. The V call is TRBV7-8, the J call TRBJ2-2, with D unresolved. Germline CDR1 is SGHVS and CDR2 is FQNEAQ. This CDR3 comprises 13 residues. Deletions cut 7 bases from V and 8 bases from J, with 14 bases between. CDR3 sequence reads: CASTPGVWGELFF. CDR3 bases: TGTGCCAGCACCCCAGGAGTTTGGGGGGAGCTGTTTTTT. The complete variable domain, with remaining parts taken from reference TRBV7-8 and TRBJ2-2, reads GAGVSQSPRYKVAKRGQDVALRCDPISGHVSLFWYQQALGQGPEFLTYFQNEAQLDKSGLPSDRFFAERPEGSVSTLKIQRTQQEDSAVYLCASTPGVWGELFFGEGSRLTVL.

In this sample, this clonotype turned up many times. The chain recombines TRBV7-2 with TRBJ1-1; D gene ambiguous. CDR3 size: 12 residues. V was cut by 6 bases and J by 0 bases, with 5 bases left in between. Per germline, CDR1 SGHTA and CDR2 FQGNSA. CDR3 sequence (DNA): TGTGCCAGCAGTTACATGAACACTGAAGCTTTCTTT. Protein product: CASSYMNTEAFF. Based on the CDR3 plus reference TRBV7-2 and TRBJ1-1, the full variable domain is GAGVSQSPSNKVTEKGKDVELRCDPISGHTALYWYRQSLGQGLEFLIYFQGNSAPDKSGLPSDRFSAERTGGSVSTLTIQRTQQEDSAVYLCASSYMNTEAFFGQGTRLTVV.

This clonotype was seen repeatedly, ten times or more. The chain links TRBV24-1 to TRBJ1-1; no definite D call. Germline V gene lookup returns CDR1 KGHDR and CDR2 SFDVKD. Trimming stripped 1 base from V and 1 base from J, with 9 bases between. This CDR3 is 15 amino acids long. The CDR3 loop reads CATSDFFQTNTEAFF. The CDR3 region has the DNA TGTGCCACCAGTGATTTTTTTCAGACGAACACTGAAGCTTTCTTT.

The chain carries TRBV20-1 and TRBJ2-7; D is unclear. Trimming shortened V by 2 bases and J by 0 bases, and 11 bases separated the two germline ends. Germline CDR1 reads DFQATT; CDR2 reads SNEGSKA (reference sequence). The CDR3 has 14 amino acids. CDR3 sequence (DNA): TGCAGTGCTAGAAGCCCCCACAGCTCCTACGAGCAGTACTTC. This translates into CSARSPHSSYEQYF.

A remark on this clonotype: This sequence may be a read error, since a much larger clone differs from it by one base. The chain employs TRBV20-1 and TRBJ2-1; D is unresolved. The CDR3 loop spans 16 amino acids. Germline CDR1 reads DFQATT; CDR2 reads SNEGSKA (reference sequence). The CDR3 DNA reads as TGCTGTGCTAGAGATCCTCGGAGCATCTCCTACAATGAGCAGTTCTTC. This encodes CCARDPRSISYNEQFF.

Concerning this clonotype itself: This may be a read error, as it is one base from a much larger clone. The rearrangement uses TRBV20-1 and TRBJ2-2; D may be TRBD2 (5 bases). Per germline, CDR1 DFQATT and CDR2 SNEGSKA (reference sequence). This CDR3 is built from 14 residues. V dropped 6 bases and J dropped 0 bases, with 11 bases sitting between them. CDR3 loop: CSAPDGANTGELFF. In DNA form, the CDR3 reads TGCAGTGCCCCCGACGGGGCGAACACCGGGGAGCTGTTTTTT.

This clonotype occurred many times. The chain joins TRBV10-3 to TRBJ1-2; a weak D match, TRBD1 (5 bases). V was shortened by 8 bases and J by 1 base, with 26 bases between the two germline ends. The CDR3 spans 18 residues. CDR1 and CDR2 (germline): ENHRY, SYGVKD. Here the CDR3 DNA reads TGTGCCATCGGAGAGTCACCGGGACGGAAAGTCGTTAACTATGGCTACACCTTC. It encodes CAIGESPGRKVVNYGYTF.

This clonotype was seen ten or more times. The rearrangement links TRBV6-5 to TRBJ2-1; possible D gene TRBD2, 6 bases. Germline lookup yields CDR1 MNHEY and CDR2 SVGAGI. The CDR3 spans 11 residues. V was pared by 2 bases and J by 10 bases, with 6 bases between. CDR3 nucleotide sequence: TGTGCCAGCAGTTACGGAGGGGAGCAGTTCTTC. This translates into CASSYGGEQFF.

This clonotype was picked up many times. CDR3 region: CASSQRGQGNEQFF. The DNA for the CDR3 is TGCGCCAGCAGCCAGCGGGGACAGGGCAATGAGCAGTTCTTC. The gene calls are TRBV4-3 and TRBJ2-1, with TRBD1 matching over 9 bases. CDR1 is LGHNA, CDR2 YSLEER, per germline. This CDR3 spans 14 amino acids. J lost 6 bases, V lost 3 bases, and 3 bases had no gene match.

This clonotype was seen at least ten times. J is TRBJ2-6 and V is TRBV5-1; D remains unclear. The CDR3 loop spans 17 amino acids. V was cut by 0 bases and J by 1 base, with 11 bases left in between. The V gene's germline CDR1 is SGHRS and CDR2 YFSETQ. In nucleotides, the CDR3 is TGCGCCAGCAGCTTGGCGTCACCCGTATCTGGGGCCAACGTCCTGACTTTC. This gives the protein CASSLASPVSGANVLTF.

There are many counts of this clonotype. The rearrangement links TRBV20-1 to TRBJ2-1, with D perhaps TRBD2 (6 bases). This CDR3 has 14 residues. CDR1 is DFQATT, CDR2 SNEGSKA, per germline (reference sequence). Trimming left V 3 bases short and J 0 bases short, with 9 bases between. This CDR3 is CSASGGSSYNEQFF. The CDR3 coding sequence is TGCAGTGCTAGTGGGGGGAGCTCCTACAATGAGCAGTTCTTC.

This clonotype showed up many times. This chain links TRBV4-3 with TRBJ2-7; D remains ambiguous. Looked up from germline, CDR1 is LGHNA and CDR2 is YSLEER. CDR3 length: 12 amino acids. With 0 bases removed from V and 5 bases from J, the gap between germline ends came to 5 bases. The CDR3 here is CASSQDTDEQYF. In DNA form, the CDR3 reads TGCGCCAGCAGCCAAGATACCGACGAGCAGTACTTC.

In this sample, this clonotype turned up many times. The chain employs TRBV20-1 and TRBJ2-1; 10 nucleotides line up with TRBD2. V trimming: 6 bases; J trimming: 10 bases; junction bases outside the gene matches: 12. The germline CDR1 and CDR2 sequences are DFQATT and SNEGSKA (reference sequence). The CDR3 runs to 14 residues. This CDR3 is CSAREREGLVEQFF. Written as DNA, the CDR3 is TGCAGTGCCAGGGAGCGGGAGGGCCTAGTAGAGCAGTTCTTC.

This clonotype occurred many times. V is TRBV7-2 and J is TRBJ2-1, with 7 bases that match TRBD2. The junction had 5 bases not matched to a gene; V was cut back by 5 bases and J by 7 bases. The CDR3 covers 13 residues. The V gene's germline CDR1 is SGHTA and CDR2 FQGNSA. CDR3 bases: TGTGCCAGCAGCCAGGGACTACCAAATGAGCAGTTCTTC. It is translated as CASSQGLPNEQFF.

This clonotype was seen repeatedly, ten times or more. The rearrangement uses TRBV6-1 and TRBJ2-3, with 11 bases lining up with TRBD2. Trimming removed 5 bases from V and 2 bases from J; junction bases left unmatched: 6. Looked up from germline, CDR1 is MNHNS and CDR2 is SASEGT. The CDR3 has 16 amino acids. The CDR3 coding sequence is TGTGCCAGCAGTCCCCGACTAGCGGGATCCACAGATACGCAGTATTTT. This gives the protein CASSPRLAGSTDTQYF.

This clonotype was counted at least ten times. This chain uses TRBV10-3 with TRBJ2-3; 8 bases match TRBD1. This CDR3 has 17 residues. The ends lost 3 bases at V and 2 bases at J; junction bases unmatched: 10. In germline, CDR1 is ENHRY, CDR2 SYGVKD. DNA of the CDR3: TGTGCCATCAGTGATCCCGCTTCGGACAGGGACACAGATACGCAGTATTTT. Its protein is CAISDPASDRDTDTQYF.